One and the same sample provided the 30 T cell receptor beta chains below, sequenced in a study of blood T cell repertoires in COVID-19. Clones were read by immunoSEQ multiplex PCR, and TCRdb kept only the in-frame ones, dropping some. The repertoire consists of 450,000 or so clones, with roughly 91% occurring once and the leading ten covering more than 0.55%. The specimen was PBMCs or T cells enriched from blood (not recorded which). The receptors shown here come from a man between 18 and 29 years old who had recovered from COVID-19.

The CDR3 protein is CAWAVDRAGYTF. The CDR3, as DNA: TGTGCCTGGGCGGTCGACAGGGCGGGCTACACCTTC. This chain connects TRBV30 to TRBJ1-2, with TRBD1 matching 7 bases. V was pared by 5 bases and J by 8 bases, with 8 bases of the junction left unmatched. CDR3 length: 12 residues. Germline V lookup: CDR1 GTSNPN, CDR2 SVGIG (reference sequence).

CDR3 protein: CASSRQGYGYTF. The CDR3 nucleotides are TGTGCCAGCAGTCGACAGGGCTATGGCTACACCTTC. The chain is built from TRBV7-3 and TRBJ1-2; 7 bases line up with TRBD1. The V gene end was trimmed by 6 bases and the J gene end by 4 bases; junction bases not matched to a gene: 2. The germline V gene encodes CDR1 SGHTA and CDR2 FQGTGA. The CDR3 consists of 12 residues.

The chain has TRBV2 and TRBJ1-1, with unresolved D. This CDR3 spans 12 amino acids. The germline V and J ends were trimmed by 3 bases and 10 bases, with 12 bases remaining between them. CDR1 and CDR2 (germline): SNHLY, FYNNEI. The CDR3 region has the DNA TGTGCCAGCAGTGAGGCCCATATTGGAGCTTTCTTT. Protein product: CASSEAHIGAFF.

This chain's CDR3 is CASSYGGGLPLHF. As DNA, the CDR3 is TGTGCCAGCAGTTACGGGGGGGGGTTGCCCCTCCACTTT. The chain employs TRBV27 and TRBJ1-6; TRBD1 might be the D (5 bases). V gave up 4 bases and J gave up 13 bases, with 14 bases separating them. This CDR3 is 13 amino acids long. CDR1 MNHEY and CDR2 SMNVEV come from the germline V gene (reference sequence).

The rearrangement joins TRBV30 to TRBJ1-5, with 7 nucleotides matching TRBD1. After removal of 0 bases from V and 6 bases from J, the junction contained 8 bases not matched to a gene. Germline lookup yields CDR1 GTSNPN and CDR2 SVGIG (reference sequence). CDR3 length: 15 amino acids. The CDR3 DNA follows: TGTGCCTGGAGTGTTAAGGGGGCCGTGGCTCAGCCCCAGCATTTT. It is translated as CAWSVKGAVAQPQHF.

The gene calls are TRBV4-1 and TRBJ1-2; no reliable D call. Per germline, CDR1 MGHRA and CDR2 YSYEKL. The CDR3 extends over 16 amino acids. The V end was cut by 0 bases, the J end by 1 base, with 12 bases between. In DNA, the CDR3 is TGCGCCAGCAGCCAAGATGTGGAGGGTGTTAACTATGGCTACACCTTC. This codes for CASSQDVEGVNYGYTF.

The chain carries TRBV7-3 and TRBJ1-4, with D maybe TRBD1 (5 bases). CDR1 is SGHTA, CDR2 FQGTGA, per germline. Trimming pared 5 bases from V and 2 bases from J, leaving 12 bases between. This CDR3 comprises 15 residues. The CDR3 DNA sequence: TGTGCCAGCAGCCGAGGCGGGGGTACTAATGAAAAACTGTTTTTT. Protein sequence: CASSRGGGTNEKLFF.

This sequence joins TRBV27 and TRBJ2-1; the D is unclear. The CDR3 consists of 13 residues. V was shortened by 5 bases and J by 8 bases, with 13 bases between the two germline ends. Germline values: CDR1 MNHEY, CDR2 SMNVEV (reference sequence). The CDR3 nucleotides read TGTGCCAGCAGTGTCTGGTTGGGCGATGAGCAGTTCTTC. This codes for CASSVWLGDEQFF.

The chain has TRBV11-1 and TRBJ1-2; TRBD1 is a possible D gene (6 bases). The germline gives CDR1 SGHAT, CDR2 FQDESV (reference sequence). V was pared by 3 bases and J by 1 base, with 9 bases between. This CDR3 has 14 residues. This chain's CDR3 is CASSFGDNNYGYTF. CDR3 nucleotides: TGTGCCAGCAGCTTCGGGGACAATAACTATGGCTACACCTTC.

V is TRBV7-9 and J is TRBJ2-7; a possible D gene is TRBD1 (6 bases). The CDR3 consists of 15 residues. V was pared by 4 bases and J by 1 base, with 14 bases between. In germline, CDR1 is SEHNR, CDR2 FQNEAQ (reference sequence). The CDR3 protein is CASSSDWTASYEQYF. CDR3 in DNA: TGTGCCAGCAGCTCTGACTGGACAGCTTCCTACGAGCAGTACTTC.

CDR3 coding DNA: TGTGCCAGCAGCGGCAGGGTCTATGGCTACACCTTC. Translation: CASSGRVYGYTF. V gene TRBV6-5 combines with J gene TRBJ1-2, with a weak D call TRBD1 (5 bases). In germline, CDR1 is MNHEY, CDR2 SVGAGI. This CDR3 spans 12 amino acids. V was clipped by 6 bases and J by 4 bases, with 9 bases between them.

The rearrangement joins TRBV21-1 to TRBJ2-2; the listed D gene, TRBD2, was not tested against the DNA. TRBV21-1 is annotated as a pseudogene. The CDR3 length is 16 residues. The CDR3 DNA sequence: TGTGCCAGCAGCAAAGGAGGAGGCTTGAACACCGGGGAGCTGTTTTTT. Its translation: CASSKGGGLNTGELFF.

CDR3 coding DNA: TGCGCCAGCAGTCAACCGGGGTTTAATGAAAAACTGTTTTTT. Protein: CASSQPGFNEKLFF. This chain links TRBV4-1 with TRBJ1-4, with D hard to call. The CDR3 runs 14 residues. Germline-derived CDR1 and CDR2 are MGHRA and YSYEKL. Between the trimmed V and J ends, which lost 6 bases and 4 bases, there was a span of 12 bases.

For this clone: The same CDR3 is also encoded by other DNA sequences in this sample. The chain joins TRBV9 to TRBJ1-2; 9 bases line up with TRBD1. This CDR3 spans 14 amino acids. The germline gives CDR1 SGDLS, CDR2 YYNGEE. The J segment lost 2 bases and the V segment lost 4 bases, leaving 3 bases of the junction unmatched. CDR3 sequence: CASSRDRANYGYTF. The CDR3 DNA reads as TGTGCCAGCAGCCGGGACAGGGCGAACTATGGCTACACCTTC.

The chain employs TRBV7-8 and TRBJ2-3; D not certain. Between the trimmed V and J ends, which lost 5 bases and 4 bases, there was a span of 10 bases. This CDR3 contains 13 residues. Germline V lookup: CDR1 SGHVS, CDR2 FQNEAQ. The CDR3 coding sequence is TGTGCCAGCAGCCGAATGATAGCAGATACGCAGTATTTT. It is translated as CASSRMIADTQYF.

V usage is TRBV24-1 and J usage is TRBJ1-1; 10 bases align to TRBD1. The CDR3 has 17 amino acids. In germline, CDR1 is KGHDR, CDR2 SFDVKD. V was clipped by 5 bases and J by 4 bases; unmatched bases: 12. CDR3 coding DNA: TGTGCCACCAGTGGCCGAAGACAGGGGGCGTGGGCCACTGAAGCTTTCTTT. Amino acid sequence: CATSGRRQGAWATEAFF.

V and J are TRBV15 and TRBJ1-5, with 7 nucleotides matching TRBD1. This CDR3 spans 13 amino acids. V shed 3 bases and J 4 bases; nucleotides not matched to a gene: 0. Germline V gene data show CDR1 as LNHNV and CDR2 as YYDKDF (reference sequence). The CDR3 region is CATSRDRNQPQHF. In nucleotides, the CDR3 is TGTGCCACCAGCAGGGACAGGAATCAGCCCCAGCATTTT.

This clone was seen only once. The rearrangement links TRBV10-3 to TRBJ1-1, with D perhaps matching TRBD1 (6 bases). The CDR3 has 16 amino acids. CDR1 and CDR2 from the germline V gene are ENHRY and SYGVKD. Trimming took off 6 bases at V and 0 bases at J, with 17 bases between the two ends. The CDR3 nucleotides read TGTGCCATCAGGGAATACAGGGAGAGCTTGAACACTGAAGCTTTCTTT. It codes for CAIREYRESLNTEAFF.

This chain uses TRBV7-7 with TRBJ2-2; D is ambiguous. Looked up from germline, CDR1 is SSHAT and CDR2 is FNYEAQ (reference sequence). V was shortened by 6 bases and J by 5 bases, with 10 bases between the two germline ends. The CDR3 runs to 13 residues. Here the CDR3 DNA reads TGTGCCAGCAGTCAACAGCCTACCGGGGAGCTGTTTTTT. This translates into CASSQQPTGELFF.

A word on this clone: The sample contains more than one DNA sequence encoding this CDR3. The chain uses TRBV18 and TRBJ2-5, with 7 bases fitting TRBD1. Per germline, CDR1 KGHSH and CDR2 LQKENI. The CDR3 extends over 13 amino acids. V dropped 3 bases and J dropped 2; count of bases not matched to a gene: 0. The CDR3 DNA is TGTGCCAGCTCACCGGGACAGCAAGAGACCCAGTACTTC. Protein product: CASSPGQQETQYF. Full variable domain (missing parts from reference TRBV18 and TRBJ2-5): NAGVMQNPRHLVRRRGQEARLRCSPMKGHSHVYWYRQLPEEGLKFMVYLQKENIIDESGMPKERFSAEFPKEGPSILRIQQVVRGDSAAYFCASSPGQQETQYFGPGTRLLVL.

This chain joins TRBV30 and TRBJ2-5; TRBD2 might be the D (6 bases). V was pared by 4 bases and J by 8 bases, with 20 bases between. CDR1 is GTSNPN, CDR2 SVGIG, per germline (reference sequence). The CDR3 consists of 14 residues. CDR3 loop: CAWTSGLEGGTQYF. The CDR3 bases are TGTGCCTGGACGTCCGGCCTAGAGGGAGGTACCCAGTACTTC.

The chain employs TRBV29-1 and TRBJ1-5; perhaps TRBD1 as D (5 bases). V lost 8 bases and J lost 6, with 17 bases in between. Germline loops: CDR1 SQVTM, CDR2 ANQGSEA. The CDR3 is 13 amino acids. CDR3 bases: TGCAGCTCCGCGGGGGGAGTAGGTCAGCCCCAGCATTTT. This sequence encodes CSSAGGVGQPQHF.

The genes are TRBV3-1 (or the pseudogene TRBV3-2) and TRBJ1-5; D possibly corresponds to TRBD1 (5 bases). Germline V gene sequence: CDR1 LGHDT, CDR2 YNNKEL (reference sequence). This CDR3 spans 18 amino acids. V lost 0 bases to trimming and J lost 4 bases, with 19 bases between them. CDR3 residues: CASSQEGSRREGNQPQHF. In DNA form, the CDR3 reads TGTGCCAGCAGCCAAGAAGGGAGTCGGCGGGAGGGGAATCAGCCCCAGCATTTT.

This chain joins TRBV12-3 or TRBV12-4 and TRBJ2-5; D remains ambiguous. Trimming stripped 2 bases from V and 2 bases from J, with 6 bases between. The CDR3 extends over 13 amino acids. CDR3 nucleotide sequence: TGTGCCAGCAGTTTATCAGTACAAGAGACCCAGTACTTC. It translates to CASSLSVQETQYF.

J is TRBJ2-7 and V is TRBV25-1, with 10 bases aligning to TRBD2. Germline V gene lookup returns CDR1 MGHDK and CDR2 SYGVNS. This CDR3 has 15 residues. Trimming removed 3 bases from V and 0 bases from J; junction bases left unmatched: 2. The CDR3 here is CASSETSGFSYEQYF. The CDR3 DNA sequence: TGTGCCAGCAGTGAGACTAGCGGGTTCTCCTACGAGCAGTACTTC.

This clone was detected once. CDR3 sequence (DNA): TGTGCCAGCAGAGCTAGCGGGGCCGCGTCATACGAGCAGTACTTC. It yields the protein CASRASGAASYEQYF. The rearrangement uses TRBV6-5 and TRBJ2-7; TRBD2 matches 9 bases. Losses at the gene ends were 6 bases for V and 4 bases for J; bases not matched to a gene: 10. Germline CDR1 and CDR2: MNHEY and SVGAGI. The CDR3 totals 15 residues.

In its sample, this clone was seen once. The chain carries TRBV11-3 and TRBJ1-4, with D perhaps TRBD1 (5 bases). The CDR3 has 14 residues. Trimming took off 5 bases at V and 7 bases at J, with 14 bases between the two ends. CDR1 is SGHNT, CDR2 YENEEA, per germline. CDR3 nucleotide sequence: TGTGCCAGCAGCCCACGGGCCGGGGGTGAAAAACTGTTTTTT. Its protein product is CASSPRAGGEKLFF.

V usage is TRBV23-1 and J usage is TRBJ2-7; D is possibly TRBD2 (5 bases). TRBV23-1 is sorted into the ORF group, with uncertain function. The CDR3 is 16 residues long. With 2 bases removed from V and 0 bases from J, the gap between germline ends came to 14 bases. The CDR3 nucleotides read TGCGCCAGCAGTCAAAAGCCCCGGACTTTCTCCTACGAGCAGTACTTC. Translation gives CASSQKPRTFSYEQYF.

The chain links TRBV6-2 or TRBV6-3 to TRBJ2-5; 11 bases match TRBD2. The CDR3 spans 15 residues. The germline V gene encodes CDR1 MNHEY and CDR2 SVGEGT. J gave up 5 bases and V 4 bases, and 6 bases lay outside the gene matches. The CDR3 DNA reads TGTGCCAGCAGTTTACTAGCGGGAGTTTTGGAGACCCAGTACTTC. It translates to CASSLLAGVLETQYF.

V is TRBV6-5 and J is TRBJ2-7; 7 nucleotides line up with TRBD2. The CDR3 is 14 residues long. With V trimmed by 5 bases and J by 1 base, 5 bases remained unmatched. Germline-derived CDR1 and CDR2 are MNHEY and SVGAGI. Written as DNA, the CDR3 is TGTGCCAGCAGTCCCCGGGGGGATTCCTACGAGCAGTACTTC. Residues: CASSPRGDSYEQYF.